This T cell receptor (beta chain) was obtained from a study of blood T cell repertoires in COVID-19. With 2 bases clipped from V and 5 bases from J, the junction kept 5 bases outside the gene matches. Germline CDR1 is ENHRY and CDR2 is SYGVKD. There are 15 residues in the CDR3. The assay was immunoSEQ multiplex PCR, and TCRdb's table has in-frame clones only and misses some. The sample holds roughly 120,000 clones, around 86% seen once. The rearrangement links TRBV10-3 to TRBJ2-2, with 7 positions matching TRBD2. The sample comprised peripheral blood. This sequence was found in a man aged 35-49 years with acute or convalescent COVID-19. The DNA of the CDR3 is TGTGCCATCAGTGAGCGGGGAGGGGTGACCGGGGAGCTGTTTTTT. This sequence encodes CAISERGGVTGELFF.